These 23 T cell receptor beta chains originate from one sample sequenced in a study of shared clonotypes between healthy human individuals. As defined, naive CD8 cells were CD45RO-negative and positively selected for CCR7, with terminally differentiated effector memory CD45RA+ cells excluded. The method was immunoSEQ multiplex PCR; TCRdb's version includes in-frame clones alone and lacks a portion of them. The sample has some 2 million clones; roughly 94% are singletons. Specimen: naive CD8+ T cells sorted from blood. The receptors come from a young man in good health.

This clone occurred once. This chain joins TRBV6-6 and TRBJ2-7; weak D call: TRBD2 (5 bases). CDR3 size: 16 residues. Germline-derived CDR1 and CDR2 are MNHNY and SVGAGI (reference sequence). Deletions cut 0 bases from V and 5 bases from J, with 17 bases between. The CDR3 protein is CASSYSWGSGENEQYF. In DNA form, the CDR3 reads TGTGCCAGCAGTTACTCGTGGGGATCCGGGGAAAACGAGCAGTACTTC.

Regarding this clone: The same CDR3 arises from other DNA sequences in this sample as well. This chain uses TRBV19 with TRBJ1-1; 8 bases are shared with TRBD1. This CDR3 is 12 amino acids long. The ends lost 6 bases at V and 3 bases at J; junction bases unmatched: 0. The germline V gene encodes CDR1 LNHDA and CDR2 SQIVND (reference sequence). The CDR3 nucleotides are TGTGCCAGTAGGACAGGGGACACTGAAGCTTTCTTT. It translates to CASRTGDTEAFF.

This clone was seen just once. The chain uses TRBV2 and TRBJ1-6; D remains unclear. Trimming took off 8 bases at V and 4 bases at J, with 12 bases between the two ends. The CDR3 loop spans 14 amino acids. Germline CDR1 is SNHLY and CDR2 is FYNNEI. The CDR3 protein is CASSEGYYNSPLHF. In DNA form, the CDR3 reads TGTGCCAGCTCTGAAGGGTATTATAATTCACCCCTCCACTTT. The whole variable domain, remainder taken from reference TRBV2 and TRBJ1-6, is EPEVTQTPSHQVTQMGQEVILRCVPISNHLYFYWYRQILGQKVEFLVSFYNNEISEKSEIFDDQFSVERPDGSNFTLKIRSTKLEDSAMYFCASSEGYYNSPLHFGNGTRLTVT.

This chain joins TRBV5-6 and TRBJ1-3; D remains unclear. The CDR3 is made up of 13 amino acids. Germline V lookup: CDR1 SGHDT, CDR2 YYEEEE. V was trimmed by 5 bases and J by 0 bases, leaving 6 bases between them. The CDR3 is CASREGSGNTIYF. CDR3 bases: TGTGCCAGCAGAGAGGGCTCTGGAAACACCATATATTTT.

V usage is TRBV14 and J usage is TRBJ1-4; D may be TRBD1 (6 bases). Trimming left V 5 bases short and J 0 bases short, with 13 bases between. The CDR3 contains 16 residues. Looked up from germline, CDR1 is SGHDN and CDR2 is FVKESK. As DNA, the CDR3 is TGTGCCAGCAGCAGACTACAGGGTGCAACTAATGAAAAACTGTTTTTT. Translation gives CASSRLQGATNEKLFF.

V usage is TRBV4-3 and J usage is TRBJ2-3; D is perhaps TRBD1 (6 bases). Germline assignment: CDR1 LGHNA and CDR2 YSLEER. The V gene lost 2 bases and the J gene lost 2 bases, with 14 bases spanning the gap. This CDR3 contains 16 residues. As DNA, the CDR3 is TGCGCCAGCAGCCAATCTCAGGGGCCCGACACAGATACGCAGTATTTT. It encodes CASSQSQGPDTDTQYF.

About this clone: Additional DNA sequences in this sample encode the identical CDR3. The V gene is TRBV5-1, the J gene TRBJ2-7; maybe TRBD2 (6 bases). This CDR3 has 14 amino acids. Germline CDR1 and CDR2: SGHRS and YFSETQ. V was shortened by 2 bases and J by 6 bases, with 15 bases between the two germline ends. The CDR3 loop is CASSLEGGLIEQYF. In nucleotides, the CDR3 is TGCGCCAGCAGCTTAGAAGGTGGACTAATCGAGCAGTACTTC.

The CDR3 spells CASSVEGDVSPLHF. CDR3 nucleotide sequence: TGTGCCAGCAGCGTAGAAGGGGACGTTTCACCCCTCCACTTT. The rearrangement uses TRBV9 and TRBJ1-6, with D maybe TRBD1 (5 bases). The CDR3 runs 14 residues. Trimming removed 0 bases at V and 9 bases at J, with 10 bases between. Per the germline V gene, CDR1 is SGDLS and CDR2 is YYNGEE. The full variable domain, completed using reference TRBV9 and TRBJ1-6, is DSGVTQTPKHLITATGQRVTLRCSPRSGDLSVYWYQQSLDQGLQFLIQYYNGEERAKGNILERFSAQQFPDLHSELNLSSLELGDSALYFCASSVEGDVSPLHFGNGTRLTVT.

On this clone: This CDR3 is also generated by other DNA sequences in the sample. The chain carries TRBV6-5 and TRBJ2-1, with a weak D call TRBD2 (6 bases). Trimming removed 3 bases at V and 1 base at J, with 10 bases between. In germline, CDR1 is MNHEY, CDR2 SVGAGI. CDR3 length equals 15 residues. CDR3 coding DNA: TGTGCCAGCAGTTATTTCAGCGGGTCCTACAATGAGCAGTTCTTC. Residues: CASSYFSGSYNEQFF.

V gene TRBV5-6 combines with J gene TRBJ2-3, with D hard to call. The CDR3 consists of 14 residues. Germline loops: CDR1 SGHDT, CDR2 YYEEEE. Trimming took off 0 bases at V and 4 bases at J, with 9 bases between the two ends. The CDR3 DNA reads TGTGCCAGCAGCTTGGTGGGGATGGCAGATACGCAGTATTTT. This gives the protein CASSLVGMADTQYF. Variable domain in full (rest from reference TRBV5-6 and TRBJ2-3): DAGVTQSPTHLIKTRGQQVTLRCSPKSGHDTVSWYQQALGQGPQFIFQYYEEEERQRGNFPDRFSGHQFPNYSSELNVNALLLGDSALYLCASSLVGMADTQYFGPGTRLTVL.

V usage is TRBV5-6 and J usage is TRBJ2-1, with D unclear. This CDR3 comprises 15 residues. Trimming took 1 base from V and 0 from J, leaving 8 bases between them. Germline V gives CDR1 SGHDT, CDR2 YYEEEE. The CDR3 DNA is TGTGCCAGCAGCTTGCGGGTTAGCTCCTACAATGAGCAGTTCTTC. Amino acid sequence: CASSLRVSSYNEQFF. The variable domain in full, completed from reference TRBV5-6 and TRBJ2-1, reads DAGVTQSPTHLIKTRGQQVTLRCSPKSGHDTVSWYQQALGQGPQFIFQYYEEEERQRGNFPDRFSGHQFPNYSSELNVNALLLGDSALYLCASSLRVSSYNEQFFGPGTRLTVL.

This sequence joins TRBV2 and TRBJ2-1; a weak D match, TRBD1 (5 bases). The germline V gene encodes CDR1 SNHLY and CDR2 FYNNEI. The CDR3 covers 13 residues. The V end was cut by 9 bases, the J end by 5 bases, with 14 bases between. CDR3 nucleotides: TGTGCCAGGGACGAGACAGAGAACAATGAGCAGTTCTTC. It specifies CARDETENNEQFF. Full variable domain (rest looked up from reference TRBV2 and TRBJ2-1): EPEVTQTPSHQVTQMGQEVILRCVPISNHLYFYWYRQILGQKVEFLVSFYNNEISEKSEIFDDQFSVERPDGSNFTLKIRSTKLEDSAMYFCARDETENNEQFFGPGTRLTVL.

To note about this clone: Other DNA sequences within the sample encode an identical CDR3. CDR3 bases: TGCGCCAGCAGCTTGGACAGGGGCTATGGCTACACCTTC. Amino acids: CASSLDRGYGYTF. The chain joins TRBV5-1 to TRBJ1-2; 7 bases match TRBD1. Trimming removed 0 bases from V and 4 bases from J; junction bases left unmatched: 0. In germline, CDR1 is SGHRS, CDR2 YFSETQ. The CDR3 runs 13 residues.

V and J are TRBV30 and TRBJ1-6, with a weak D call TRBD1 (6 bases). V lost 7 bases to trimming and J lost 3 bases, with 16 bases between them. The CDR3 consists of 15 residues. Germline CDR1 and CDR2: GTSNPN and SVGIG (reference sequence). CDR3 loop: CASIKRQDYNSPLHF. In DNA form, the CDR3 reads TGTGCCTCGATAAAACGACAGGACTATAATTCACCCCTCCACTTT.

The chain uses TRBV4-3 and TRBJ2-3; no reliable D call. Trimming took off 0 bases at V and 6 bases at J, with 7 bases between the two ends. CDR3 size: 13 residues. CDR1 and CDR2 (germline): LGHNA, YSLEER. Here the CDR3 DNA reads TGCGCCAGCAGCCAAGAAGGGCACGATACGCAGTATTTT. It encodes CASSQEGHDTQYF.

The V gene is TRBV6-1, the J gene TRBJ2-1, with D uncertain. With 3 bases removed from V and 8 bases from J, the gap between germline ends came to 20 bases. The CDR3 loop spans 16 amino acids. Germline V gives CDR1 MNHNS, CDR2 SASEGT. CDR3 amino acids: CASSELSITMADEQFF. The CDR3 DNA reads as TGTGCCAGCAGTGAGCTTAGCATAACCATGGCCGATGAGCAGTTCTTC.

The V call is TRBV4-1, the J call TRBJ2-4; D gene ambiguous. V lost 6 bases and J 0 bases, leaving 18 bases between the germline ends. In germline, CDR1 is MGHRA, CDR2 YSYEKL. The CDR3 runs 17 residues. The CDR3 nucleotides read TGCGCCAGCAGGAAATCCCTCAAGGGCCTAGCCAAAAACATTCAGTACTTC. Protein sequence: CASRKSLKGLAKNIQYF.

This chain joins TRBV5-1 and TRBJ2-7, with TRBD1 identical over 9 bases. Germline CDR1 SGHRS, CDR2 YFSETQ. The CDR3 covers 17 residues. The V segment lost 5 bases and the J segment 0 bases; nucleotides outside the gene matches: 12. The CDR3 DNA follows: TGCGCCAGCAGTCTGAAACGGGACAGGGCGAGCTCCTACGAGCAGTACTTC. It is translated as CASSLKRDRASSYEQYF.

The V call is TRBV4-1, the J call TRBJ2-7; D is unresolved. Trimming removed 4 bases from V and 5 bases from J, with 15 bases in between. There are 14 residues in the CDR3. Germline CDR1 MGHRA, CDR2 YSYEKL. CDR3: CASSLREQVDEQYF. DNA of the CDR3: TGCGCCAGCAGCCTCCGCGAGCAGGTCGACGAGCAGTACTTC.

To note about this clone: The identical CDR3 is also encoded by other nucleotide sequences in the sample. The CDR3 DNA sequence: TGTGCCAGCAGTTTACAGGGATCTAACTATGGCTACACCTTC. Its translation is CASSLQGSNYGYTF. This chain joins TRBV6-1 and TRBJ1-2; weak D call: TRBD1 (6 bases). The germline V gene encodes CDR1 MNHNS and CDR2 SASEGT. Trimming stripped 5 bases from V and 0 bases from J, with 10 bases between. The CDR3 runs to 14 residues.

V and J are TRBV2 and TRBJ1-4, with a tentative D call TRBD1 (5 bases). Germline values: CDR1 SNHLY, CDR2 FYNNEI. Trimming removed 5 bases from V and 6 bases from J, with 10 bases in between. The CDR3 runs to 13 residues. Here the CDR3 DNA reads TGTGCCAGCAGTACGGACATAGATGAAAAACTGTTTTTT. Translated, it gives CASSTDIDEKLFF.

This clone was picked up one time. The chain uses TRBV6-5 and TRBJ1-2; 8 bases line up with TRBD1. The length of the CDR3 is 15 residues. The trim removed 7 bases at V and 0 bases at J, leaving 7 bases unmatched. Germline CDR1 and CDR2: MNHEY and SVGAGI. CDR3 region: CASNSDREANYGYTF. In DNA form, the CDR3 reads TGTGCCAGCAATTCGGACAGGGAAGCTAACTATGGCTACACCTTC.

This chain uses TRBV7-9 with TRBJ2-7, with D perhaps TRBD1 or TRBD2 (6 bases each). The CDR3 is made up of 13 amino acids. Trimming took off 10 bases at V and 3 bases at J, with 16 bases between the two ends. Germline CDR1 SEHNR, CDR2 FQNEAQ (reference sequence). CDR3 loop: CATEGGGFYEQYF. CDR3 bases: TGTGCCACCGAAGGGGGAGGATTCTACGAGCAGTACTTC.